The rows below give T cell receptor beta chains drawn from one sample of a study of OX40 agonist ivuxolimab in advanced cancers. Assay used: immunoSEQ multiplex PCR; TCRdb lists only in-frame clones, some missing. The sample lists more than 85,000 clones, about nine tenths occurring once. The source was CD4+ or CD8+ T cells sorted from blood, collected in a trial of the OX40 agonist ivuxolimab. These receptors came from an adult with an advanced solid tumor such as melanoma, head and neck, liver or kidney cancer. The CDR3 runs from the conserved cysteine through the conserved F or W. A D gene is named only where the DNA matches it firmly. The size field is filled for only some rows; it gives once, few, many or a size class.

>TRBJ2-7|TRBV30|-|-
CAWSRGFAGTPYEQYF
TGTGCCTGGAGCCGCGGTTTTGCGGGAACTCCCTACGAGCAGTACTTC
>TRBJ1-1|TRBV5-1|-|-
CASSPPVGPGFMNTEAFF
TGCGCCAGCAGCCCCCCCGTAGGGCCAGGGTTTATGAACACTGAAGCTTTCTTT
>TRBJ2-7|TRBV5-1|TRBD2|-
CASSSTSGSPHEQYF
TGCGCCAGCAGCTCGACTAGCGGGTCACCCCACGAGCAGTACTTC
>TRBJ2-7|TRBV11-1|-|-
CASSWGPGKSSYEQYF
TGTGCCAGCAGCTGGGGGCCAGGAAAAAGCTCCTACGAGCAGTACTTC
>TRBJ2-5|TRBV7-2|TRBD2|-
CASSLAGTSGGGQETQYF
TGTGCCAGCAGCTTAGCAGGGACTAGCGGGGGGGGCCAAGAGACCCAGTACTTC
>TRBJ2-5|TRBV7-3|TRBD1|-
CASRSPTGNPETQYF
TGTGCCAGCAGGTCGCCGACAGGGAATCCAGAGACCCAGTACTTC
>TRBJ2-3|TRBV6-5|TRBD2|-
CASSRGLAGADTQYF
TGTGCCAGCAGTAGAGGACTAGCGGGAGCAGATACGCAGTATTTT
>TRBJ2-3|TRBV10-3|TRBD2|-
CAISTGLAGTDTQYF
TGTGCCATCAGTACTGGACTAGCGGGTACAGATACGCAGTATTTT
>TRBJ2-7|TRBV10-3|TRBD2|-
CAISNADSSGRYEQYF
TGTGCCATCAGTAACGCTGATAGTAGCGGGAGATACGAGCAGTACTTC
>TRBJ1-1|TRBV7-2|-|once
CASSPPGSGYTEAFF
TGTGCCAGCAGCCCCCCAGGATCAGGGTACACTGAAGCTTTCTTT
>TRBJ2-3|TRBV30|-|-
CAWAKGDTQYF
TGTGCCTGGGCTAAAGGGGATACGCAGTATTTT
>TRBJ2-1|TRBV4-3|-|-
CASSPGGGRAGSSYNEQFF
TGCGCCAGCAGCCCGGGTGGGGGAAGGGCGGGTAGCTCCTACAATGAGCAGTTCTTC
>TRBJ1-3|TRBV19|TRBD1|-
CASSSTGESGNTIYF
TGTGCCAGTAGTTCCACAGGGGAAAGTGGAAACACCATATATTTT
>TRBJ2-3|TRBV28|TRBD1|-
CASSPGQGAHTQYF
TGTGCCAGCAGTCCGGGACAGGGGGCACATACGCAGTATTTT
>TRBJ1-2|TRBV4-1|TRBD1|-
CASSQDRGDYGYTF
TGCGCCAGCAGCCAAGACAGGGGGGACTATGGCTACACCTTC
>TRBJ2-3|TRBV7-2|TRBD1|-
CASSPDRDDTQYF
TGTGCCAGCAGCCCCGACAGGGACGATACGCAGTATTTT
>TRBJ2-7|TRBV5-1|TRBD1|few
CASSLDTGVQYF
TGCGCCAGCAGTCTCGATACAGGGGTGCAGTACTTC
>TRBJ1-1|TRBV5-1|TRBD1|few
CASSPGTVGIEAFF
TGCGCCAGCAGCCCGGGGACAGTCGGGATTGAAGCTTTCTTT
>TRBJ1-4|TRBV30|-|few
CAWRDRPGRGFF
TGTGCCTGGAGAGACCGTCCGGGCCGAGGGTTTTTT
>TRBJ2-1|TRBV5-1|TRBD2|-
CASSLDSGRGEQFF
TGCGCCAGCAGCTTGGATAGCGGGAGGGGCGAGCAGTTCTTC